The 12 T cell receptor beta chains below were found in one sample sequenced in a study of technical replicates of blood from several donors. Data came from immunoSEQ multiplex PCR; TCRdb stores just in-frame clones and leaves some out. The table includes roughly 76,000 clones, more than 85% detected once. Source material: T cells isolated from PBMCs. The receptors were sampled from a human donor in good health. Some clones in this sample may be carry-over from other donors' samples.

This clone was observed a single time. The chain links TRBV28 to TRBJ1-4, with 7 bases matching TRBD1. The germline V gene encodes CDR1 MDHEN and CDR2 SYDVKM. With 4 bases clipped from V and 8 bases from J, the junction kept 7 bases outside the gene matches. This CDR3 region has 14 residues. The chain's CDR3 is CASSSGTAGEKLFF. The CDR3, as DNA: TGTGCCAGCAGTTCCGGGACAGCAGGAGAAAAACTGTTTTTT. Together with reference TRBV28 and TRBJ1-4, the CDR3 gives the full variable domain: DVKVTQSSRYLVKRTGEKVFLECVQDMDHENMFWYRQDPGLGLRLIYFSYDVKMKEKGDIPEGYSVSREKKERFSLILESASTNQTSMYLCASSSGTAGEKLFFGSGTQLSVL.

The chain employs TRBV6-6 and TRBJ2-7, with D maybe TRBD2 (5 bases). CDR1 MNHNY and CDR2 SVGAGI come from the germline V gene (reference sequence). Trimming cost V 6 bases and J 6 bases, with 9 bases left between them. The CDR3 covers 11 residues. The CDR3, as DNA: TGTGCCAGCAGAACTAGAAGCGAGCAGTACTTC. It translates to CASRTRSEQYF.

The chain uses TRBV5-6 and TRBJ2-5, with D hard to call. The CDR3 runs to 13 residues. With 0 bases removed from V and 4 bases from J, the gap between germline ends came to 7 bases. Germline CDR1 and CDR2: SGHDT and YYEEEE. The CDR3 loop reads CASSLESRETQYF. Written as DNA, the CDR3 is TGTGCCAGCAGCTTGGAGAGTAGAGAGACCCAGTACTTC.

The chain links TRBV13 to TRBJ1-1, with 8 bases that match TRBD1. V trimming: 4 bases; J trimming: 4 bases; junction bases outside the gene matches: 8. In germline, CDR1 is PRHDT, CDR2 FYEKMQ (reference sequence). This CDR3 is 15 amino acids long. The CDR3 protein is CASSSREQGATEAFF. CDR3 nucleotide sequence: TGTGCCAGCAGCTCAAGGGAGCAGGGGGCCACTGAAGCTTTCTTT.

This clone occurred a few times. The CDR3 nucleotides are TGTGCCAGCAGTGAAGGAGCGGGAGGGCCTAAGGGGGATACGCAGTATTTT. This encodes CASSEGAGGPKGDTQYF. The chain links TRBV2 to TRBJ2-3, with 10 bases that match TRBD2. The V gene's germline CDR1 is SNHLY and CDR2 FYNNEI. CDR3 length: 17 amino acids. The junction had 10 bases not matched to a gene; V was cut back by 1 base and J by 6 bases.

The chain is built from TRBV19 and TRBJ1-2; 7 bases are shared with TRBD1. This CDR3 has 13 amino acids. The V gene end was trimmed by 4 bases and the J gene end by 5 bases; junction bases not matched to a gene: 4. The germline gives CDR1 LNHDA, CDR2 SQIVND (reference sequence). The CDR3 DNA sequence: TGTGCCAGTAGTAGGGACAGTCTTTATGGCTACACCTTC. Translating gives CASSRDSLYGYTF.

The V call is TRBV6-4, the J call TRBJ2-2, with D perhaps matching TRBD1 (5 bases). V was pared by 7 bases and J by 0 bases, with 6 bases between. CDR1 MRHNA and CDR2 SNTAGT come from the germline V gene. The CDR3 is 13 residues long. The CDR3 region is CASKTANTGELFF. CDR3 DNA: TGTGCCAGCAAGACAGCGAACACCGGGGAGCTGTTTTTT.

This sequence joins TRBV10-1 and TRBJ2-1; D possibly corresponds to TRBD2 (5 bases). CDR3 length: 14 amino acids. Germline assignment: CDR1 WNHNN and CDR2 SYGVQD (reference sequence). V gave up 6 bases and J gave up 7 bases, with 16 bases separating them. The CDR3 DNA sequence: TGCGCCAGCAGGAGCGGAACTAATAAAAATGAGCAGTTCTTC. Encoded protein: CASRSGTNKNEQFF.

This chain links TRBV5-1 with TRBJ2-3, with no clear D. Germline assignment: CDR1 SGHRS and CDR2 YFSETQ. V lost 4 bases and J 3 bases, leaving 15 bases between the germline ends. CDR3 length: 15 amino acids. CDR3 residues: CASSPITAFTDTQYF. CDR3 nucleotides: TGCGCCAGCAGCCCTATCACAGCTTTTACAGATACGCAGTATTTT.

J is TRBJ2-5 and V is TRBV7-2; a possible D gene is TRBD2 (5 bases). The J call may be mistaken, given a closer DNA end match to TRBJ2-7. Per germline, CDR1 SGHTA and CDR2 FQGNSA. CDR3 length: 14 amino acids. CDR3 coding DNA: TGTGCCAGCAGCCTACCCGGAGGAACCTACGAGCAGTACTTC. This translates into CASSLPGGTYEQYF.

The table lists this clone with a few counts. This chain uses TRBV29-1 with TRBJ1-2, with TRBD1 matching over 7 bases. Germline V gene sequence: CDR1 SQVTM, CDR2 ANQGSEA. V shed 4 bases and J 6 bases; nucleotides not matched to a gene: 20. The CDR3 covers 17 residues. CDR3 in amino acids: CSVVTQPDRGRVHGYTF. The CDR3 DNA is TGCAGCGTTGTAACCCAACCTGATAGGGGGCGCGTCCATGGCTACACCTTC. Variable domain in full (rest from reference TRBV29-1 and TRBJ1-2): SAVISQKPSRDICQRGTSLTIQCQVDSQVTMMFWYRQQPGQSLTLIATANQGSEATYESGFVIDKFPISRPNLTFSTLTVSNMSPEDSSIYLCSVVTQPDRGRVHGYTFGSGTRLTVV.

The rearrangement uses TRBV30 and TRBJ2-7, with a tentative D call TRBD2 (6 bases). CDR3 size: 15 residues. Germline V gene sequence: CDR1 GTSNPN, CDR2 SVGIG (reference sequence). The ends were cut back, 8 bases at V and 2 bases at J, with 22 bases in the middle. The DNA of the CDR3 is TGTGCCGGTGACCCTGAGCGGGCGCCAACCTACGAGCAGTACTTC. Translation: CAGDPERAPTYEQYF. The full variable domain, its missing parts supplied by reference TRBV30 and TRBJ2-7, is SQTIHQWPATLVQPVGSPLSLECTVEGTSNPNLYWYRQAAGRGLQLLFYSVGIGQISSEVPQNLSASRPQDRQFILSSKKLLLSDSGFYLCAGDPERAPTYEQYFGPGTRLTVT.